The text below deals with one T cell receptor beta chain. Antigen specificity is unknown. Clones were read by immunoSEQ multiplex PCR, and TCRdb kept only the in-frame ones, dropping some. The table lists under 150,000 clones, roughly nine tenths of them singletons. This specimen comes from a study of T cell responses to AZD1222 COVID-19 vaccine. Overall study results and limits: Clonal diversity may have been underestimated, and the donors were mostly white British, with more females than males. Spike-wide vaccine-associated CD4 TCRs dominated at 160-218 and 743-854. Repertoires were obtained solely post-peak T cell response. Reports say nearly half of spike-specific TCRs go after unmutated variant regions.

CDR1 and CDR2 from the germline V gene are SGHVS and FQNEAQ. This CDR3 is 16 amino acids long. V gave up 5 bases and J gave up 4 bases; unmatched junction bases: 12. The specimen comprised peripheral blood, sampled 28 days after the second AZD1222 dose. The sequence was collected from an adult who received the AZD1222 COVID-19 vaccine. The rearrangement uses TRBV7-8 and TRBJ2-7; TRBD1 matches at 9 bases. CDR3 loop: CASSQAQPGQGYEQYF. CDR3 coding DNA: TGTGCCAGCAGCCAAGCTCAACCGGGACAGGGTTACGAGCAGTACTTC.